These 20 T cell receptor beta chains share one sample of origin, sequenced in a study of human T cells and chemical hapten exposure. Via MiXCR, TCRdb re-called the RACE reads, giving one row per CDR3 protein. This table holds 35,000 to 50,000 distinct CDR3 sequences, 3.7% found once. Time point meaning: healthy volunteer bleed at 6 weeks. Total RNA extraction was carried out from unfractionated whole blood. The sequenced sample was whole blood. These TCRs come from a human donor in good health. Some clones in this sample may be carry-over from other donors' samples.

This clonotype was seen more than once but under ten times. The V call is TRBV11-2, the J call TRBJ1-1; no definite D call. CDR1 and CDR2 from the germline V gene are SGHAT and FQNNGV. V was cut by 1 base and J by 4 bases, with 13 bases left in between. The CDR3 runs 15 residues. CDR3 DNA sequence: TGTGCCAGCAGCTTAGTTCAAGGGCTAGGCACTGAAGCTTTCTTT. This codes for CASSLVQGLGTEAFF.

This clonotype was observed a handful of times. The chain joins TRBV6-5 to TRBJ1-5; 8 bases match TRBD1. This CDR3 contains 15 residues. Germline CDR1 reads MNHEY; CDR2 reads SVGAGI. J was trimmed by 7 bases and V by 5 bases; bases with no gene match: 10. The CDR3 sequence: CASSLGQGGWQPQHF. DNA for the CDR3: TGTGCCAGCAGTCTAGGACAGGGAGGGTGGCAGCCCCAGCATTTT.

This clonotype was detected ten times or more. The V and J genes are TRBV29-1 and TRBJ2-7, with 10 bases that match TRBD2. CDR3 length: 12 residues. After removal of 5 bases from V and 6 bases from J, the junction contained 4 bases not matched to a gene. CDR1 is SQVTM, CDR2 ANQGSEA, per germline. The CDR3 sequence: CSVWTSGGEQYF. In DNA form, the CDR3 reads TGCAGCGTTTGGACTAGCGGAGGCGAGCAGTACTTC.

This clonotype was counted at least ten times. This rearrangement joins TRBV20-1 to TRBJ2-5; TRBD2 is a possible D gene (6 bases). From germline, CDR1 is DFQATT and CDR2 SNEGSKA (reference sequence). The V end was cut by 5 bases, the J end by 7 bases, with 20 bases between. The CDR3 sequence is 14 residues long. The CDR3 here is CSASRPERRGTQYF. CDR3 DNA: TGCAGTGCTTCCCGCCCCGAGCGGCGGGGGACCCAGTACTTC.

This clonotype has just a few counts. The chain links TRBV28 to TRBJ1-2; D gene uncertain. Trimming stripped 2 bases from V and 2 bases from J, with 12 bases between. This CDR3 has 15 amino acids. Germline loops: CDR1 MDHEN, CDR2 SYDVKM. The CDR3 sequence is CASSLATNGNYGYTF. As DNA, the CDR3 is TGTGCCAGCAGTTTAGCGACGAATGGAAACTATGGCTACACCTTC.

This clonotype has at least ten counts. The chain combines TRBV28 with TRBJ1-1, with D hard to call. V lost 1 base, J lost 0 bases, and 9 bases lay in between. CDR3 length equals 15 residues. Germline assignment: CDR1 MDHEN and CDR2 SYDVKM. The CDR3 coding sequence is TGTGCCAGCAGTTTATTTGGACGGTTGAACACTGAAGCTTTCTTT. Translated, it gives CASSLFGRLNTEAFF.

This clonotype was picked up many times. This chain connects TRBV4-1 to TRBJ2-7; 9 positions match TRBD2. Trimming at V came to 3 bases and at J to 2 bases, leaving 8 bases not matched to a gene. Per germline, CDR1 MGHRA and CDR2 YSYEKL. The CDR3 loop spans 16 amino acids. The CDR3 is CASSQATSGSPYEQYF. The CDR3 nucleotides are TGCGCCAGCAGCCAGGCGACTAGCGGAAGCCCCTACGAGCAGTACTTC.

This clonotype has a count of ten or more. This chain joins TRBV6-6 and TRBJ2-7; a weak D match, TRBD2 (5 bases). Trimming took off 8 bases at V and 5 bases at J, with 19 bases between the two ends. Germline CDR1 reads MNHNY; CDR2 reads SVGAGI (reference sequence). This CDR3 is 14 amino acids long. CDR3 bases: TGTGCCAGCCACCGTAGGGATGCGGGCAACGAGCAGTACTTC. It specifies CASHRRDAGNEQYF.

There are many counts of this clonotype. The chain uses TRBV5-6 and TRBJ2-1; D uncertain. There are 17 residues in the CDR3. Trimming took off 3 bases at V and 8 bases at J, with 24 bases between the two ends. The V gene's germline CDR1 is SGHDT and CDR2 YYEEEE. CDR3 in amino acids: CASSWAFRNMGFDEQFF. The CDR3 DNA sequence: TGTGCCAGCAGCTGGGCCTTTAGAAACATGGGTTTCGATGAGCAGTTCTTC. The full variable domain, completed using reference TRBV5-6 and TRBJ2-1, is DAGVTQSPTHLIKTRGQQVTLRCSPKSGHDTVSWYQQALGQGPQFIFQYYEEEERQRGNFPDRFSGHQFPNYSSELNVNALLLGDSALYLCASSWAFRNMGFDEQFFGPGTRLTVL.

This clonotype was seen a few times. CDR3 in DNA: TGTGCCAGCAGTGAAGGAGGACTAGCGGGAGTACAAGAGCAGTACTTC. Protein: CASSEGGLAGVQEQYF. The chain recombines TRBV2 with TRBJ2-7; TRBD2 matches 13 bases. Germline V gene sequence: CDR1 SNHLY, CDR2 FYNNEI. The J segment lost 7 bases and the V segment lost 1 base, leaving 7 bases of the junction unmatched. The length of the CDR3 is 16 residues.

This clonotype was observed at least ten times. The J gene is TRBJ1-1, the V gene TRBV20-1; D is unresolved. This CDR3 has 12 residues. Germline values: CDR1 DFQATT, CDR2 SNEGSKA (reference sequence). Trimming stripped 7 bases from V and 6 bases from J, with 15 bases between. The CDR3: CSVSPPIPEAFF. CDR3 coding DNA: TGCAGTGTGAGCCCCCCAATCCCTGAAGCTTTCTTT.

This clonotype has at least ten counts. This chain joins TRBV4-1 and TRBJ1-2; D is unclear. CDR3 length equals 14 residues. Per germline, CDR1 MGHRA and CDR2 YSYEKL. Trimming took off 1 base at V and 4 bases at J, with 10 bases between the two ends. The CDR3 reads CASSQGSDFYGYTF. For the CDR3, the DNA is TGCGCCAGCAGCCAAGGGTCAGACTTCTATGGCTACACCTTC.

The V gene is TRBV28, the J gene TRBJ2-2; D uncertain. Trimming stripped 7 bases from V and 5 bases from J, with 11 bases between. Germline CDR1 MDHEN, CDR2 SYDVKM. This CDR3 is 13 amino acids long. The CDR3 is CASTLSITGELFF. The CDR3 region has the DNA TGTGCCAGCACCCTTAGCATTACCGGGGAGCTGTTTTTT.

J is TRBJ2-3 and V is TRBV20-1; D is possibly TRBD1 or TRBD2 (5 bases each). The germline gives CDR1 DFQATT, CDR2 SNEGSKA (reference sequence). V dropped 0 bases and J dropped 4 bases, with 11 bases sitting between them. The CDR3 contains 14 residues. The CDR3 loop is CSARDWGNPDTQYF. The DNA of the CDR3 is TGCAGTGCTAGAGATTGGGGGAACCCAGATACGCAGTATTTT.

This clonotype was recorded at least ten times. The chain couples TRBV11-2 to TRBJ2-7; 10 nucleotides line up with TRBD2. Losses at the gene ends were 3 bases for V and 6 bases for J; bases not matched to a gene: 5. CDR3 length: 14 residues. In germline, CDR1 is SGHAT, CDR2 FQNNGV. The DNA of the CDR3 is TGTGCCAGCAGCTTCCTAGCGGGAGCGGGCGAGCAGTACTTC. Its translation: CASSFLAGAGEQYF.

This clonotype showed up many times. The V gene is TRBV6-5, the J gene TRBJ1-3, with D perhaps TRBD1 (6 bases). The CDR3 contains 14 residues. Trimming left V 6 bases short and J 0 bases short, with 9 bases between. Germline-derived CDR1 and CDR2 are MNHEY and SVGAGI. Here the CDR3 reads CASRPTGSGNTIYF. In nucleotides, the CDR3 is TGTGCCAGCAGACCGACAGGCTCTGGAAACACCATATATTTT.

There are many counts of this clonotype. The chain links TRBV28 to TRBJ2-3; the D gene is possibly TRBD1 (6 bases). Trimming took off 6 bases at V and 2 bases at J, with 18 bases between the two ends. Germline CDR1 is MDHEN and CDR2 is SYDVKM. The CDR3 runs to 16 residues. This chain's CDR3 is CASSSIGQSDTDTQYF. The CDR3 DNA sequence: TGTGCCAGCAGCTCTATCGGACAGAGCGACACAGATACGCAGTATTTT.

V is TRBV12-3 or TRBV12-4 and J is TRBJ1-2; TRBD1 agrees at 8 bases. This CDR3 region has 15 residues. Germline trimming cut 2 bases from V and 2 bases from J; bases unmatched to any gene: 4. CDR3: CASSLLTGANYGYTF. As DNA, the CDR3 is TGTGCCAGCAGTTTATTGACAGGGGCCAACTATGGCTACACCTTC.

This clonotype was counted a few times. The chain's CDR3 is CASSQVRRQGVKYEQYF. As DNA, the CDR3 is TGCGCCAGCAGCCAAGTACGGCGACAGGGGGTTAAGTACGAGCAGTACTTC. The rearrangement joins TRBV4-1 to TRBJ2-7; 9 bases are shared with TRBD1. CDR1 MGHRA and CDR2 YSYEKL come from the germline V gene. This CDR3 is built from 17 residues. V lost 1 base to trimming and J lost 4 bases; unmatched junction nucleotides: 11.

The chain joins TRBV24-1 to TRBJ1-5; TRBD1 is a possible D gene (5 bases). This CDR3 has 14 amino acids. The V end lost 1 base, the J end lost 5 bases, and 8 bases lay between the germline ends. Germline values: CDR1 KGHDR, CDR2 SFDVKD. The CDR3 region is CATSDFGTDQPQHF. CDR3 coding DNA: TGTGCCACCAGTGATTTTGGGACCGATCAGCCCCAGCATTTT.